These T cell receptor beta chains were read from a single sample in a study of cytomegalovirus exposure and HLA in healthy donors. TCRdb's table, derived via immunoSEQ multiplex PCR, lists solely in-frame clones and lacks some. The table lists roughly 100,000 clones, roughly 85% of them singletons, with roughly 2.6% in the top ten. Input material: PBMCs. Receptor source: a middle-aged man in good health and CMV-seronegative. CDR3s include the opening cysteine and the closing phenylalanine or tryptophan. The D gene is left open where the match is weak. Size is omitted from some rows. Given values are once, few, many or a class for expanded clones.

>TRBV7-6|-|-|TRBJ1-3
TGTGCCAGCAGCTCGGGAGGACCAAACTCTGGAAACACCATATATTTT
CASSSGGPNSGNTIYF
>TRBV7-2|few|-|TRBJ2-5
TGTGCCAGCAGCTTAAGAGGGGGGGCGGGTGGAGACCAGTACTTC
CASSLRGGAGGDQYF
>TRBV14|-|-|TRBJ1-1
TGTGCCAGCAGCCAACTAGCCGGGCCAATGAACACTGAAGCTTTCTTT
CASSQLAGPMNTEAFF
>TRBV7-9|-|TRBD1|TRBJ1-2
TGTGCCAGCAGCACTCGACAGGGACCTTTTTATGGCTACACCTTC
CASSTRQGPFYGYTF
>TRBV30|-|-|TRBJ2-5
TGTGCCTGGAGTACCCTAGCGGAGACCCAGTACTTC
CAWSTLAETQYF
>TRBV5-1|-|TRBD2|TRBJ2-1
TGCGCCAGCGGTTTTAGCGGGGGGGTAGGCAATGAGCAGTTCTTC
CASGFSGGVGNEQFF
>TRBV9|-|TRBD1|TRBJ1-6
TGTGCCAGCAGCGTAGGGGACAGGGCTCTTTATAATTCACCCCTCCACTTT
CASSVGDRALYNSPLHF
>TRBV29-1|-|-|TRBJ2-2
TGCAGCGTTGGTTCGGGGTTTGGGAACACCGGGGAGCTGTTTTTT
CSVGSGFGNTGELFF
>TRBV6-5|-|TRBD1|TRBJ2-1
TGTGCCAGCAGTCAGGACAGGGTTTGGAATGAGCAGTTCTTC
CASSQDRVWNEQFF
>TRBV9|few|-|TRBJ2-7
TGTGCCAGCAGCGTAGCTTCGGGGCAGGGAGGTCCCTACGAGCAGTACTTC
CASSVASGQGGPYEQYF
>TRBV5-1|-|-|TRBJ2-3
TGCGCCAGCAGCTTGACACCGCCAGATACGCAGTATTTT
CASSLTPPDTQYF
>TRBV15|once|TRBD1|TRBJ2-7
TGTGCCACCAGCAGAGCCCCGACAGGGGACTACGAGCAGTACTTC
CATSRAPTGDYEQYF
>TRBV19|once|TRBD1|TRBJ1-2
TGTGCCAGTAGTATCCCCGGGACAGTCGCTAACTATGGCTACACCTTC
CASSIPGTVANYGYTF
>TRBV5-1|-|TRBD1|TRBJ1-6
TGCGCCAGCAGCCCCCGGACAGGGGAACATAATTCACCCCTCCACTTT
CASSPRTGEHNSPLHF
>TRBV19|-|-|TRBJ2-5
TGTGCCAGTAGTATAGGACAGGTCGGGGGGGAGACCCAGTACTTC
CASSIGQVGGETQYF
>TRBV7-6|-|TRBD1|TRBJ2-2
TGTGCCAGCAGCTACGGACAGGCCAACACCGGGGAGCTGTTTTTT
CASSYGQANTGELFF
>TRBV18|-|-|TRBJ2-7
TGTGCCAGCTCACCACTATTTCATCGGGGTTTGGATTTTGGCTCCTACGAGCAGTACTTC
CASSPLFHRGLDFGSYEQYF